Below, one TCR beta chain is given with its context. Its antigen is undetermined. The sample comes from a study of shared clonotypes between healthy human individuals. Study findings and constraints: Rarefaction demonstrated incomplete sorted-subset sequencing despite large depth. Larger estimated richness was generally recorded for naive subsets relative to memory subsets.

The table came from immunoSEQ multiplex PCR; TCRdb's copy has only in-frame clones and leaves some out. Of about 680,000 clones listed, about 92% are singletons. From germline, CDR1 is KGHSH and CDR2 LQKENI. V lost 1 base to trimming and J lost 0 bases, with 13 bases between them. This CDR3 region has 16 residues. As defined, naive CD8 cells were CD45RO-negative and positively selected for CCR7, with terminally differentiated effector memory CD45RA+ cells excluded. The chain is built from TRBV18 and TRBJ2-7; weak D call: TRBD2 (5 bases). The source material was naive CD8+ T cells sorted from blood. The TCR comes from a man aged 30-40 years in good health. The CDR3 DNA reads TGTGCCAGCTCACCACGAGGGCGGGTAAGCTCCTACGAGCAGTACTTC. Encoded protein: CASSPRGRVSSYEQYF.